These 3 T cell receptor beta chains were sequenced from one sample in a study of cytomegalovirus exposure and HLA in healthy donors. The repertoire was sequenced with immunoSEQ multiplex PCR; TCRdb's copy has only in-frame clones and lacks some. The sample lists 150,000 to 200,000 clones; 80% to 85% were seen once. The sequencing input was PBMCs. The receptors originated from a man in his thirties or forties in good health and CMV-seropositive.

This chain uses TRBV6-1 with TRBJ2-2; D is undetermined. This CDR3 contains 15 residues. Trimming took off 2 bases at V and 1 base at J, with 8 bases between the two ends. Germline V gene lookup returns CDR1 MNHNS and CDR2 SASEGT. The CDR3 loop reads CASSELRLNTGELFF. In nucleotides, the CDR3 is TGTGCCAGCAGTGAATTAAGACTGAACACCGGGGAGCTGTTTTTT.

This clone was observed once. The rearrangement joins TRBV4-1 to TRBJ1-5; D is undetermined. The germline V gene has CDR1 MGHRA and CDR2 YSYEKL. This CDR3 spans 15 amino acids. The germline V and J ends were trimmed by 5 bases and 7 bases, with 18 bases remaining between them. CDR3 nucleotide sequence: TGCGCCAGCAGCATATACCAATCAGGTGACCAGCCCCAGCATTTT. Its protein is CASSIYQSGDQPQHF.

With respect to this clone: Other DNA sequences within the sample encode an identical CDR3. This chain links TRBV30 with TRBJ1-1; D gene unclear. V lost 1 base, J lost 5 bases, and 5 bases lay in between. The CDR3 covers 11 residues. Germline V gene sequence: CDR1 GTSNPN, CDR2 SVGIG (reference sequence). CDR3 coding DNA: TGTGCCTGGAGTGCCCGGACTGAAGCTTTCTTT. Protein sequence: CAWSARTEAFF. The whole variable domain, filled in from reference TRBV30 and TRBJ1-1, reads SQTIHQWPATLVQPVGSPLSLECTVEGTSNPNLYWYRQAAGRGLQLLFYSVGIGQISSEVPQNLSASRPQDRQFILSSKKLLLSDSGFYLCAWSARTEAFFGQGTRLTVV.